This TCR beta chain was retrieved from a study of somatic mutations in cytotoxic T cells in rheumatoid arthritis. The germline V and J ends were trimmed by 1 base and 0 bases, with 7 bases remaining between them. CDR3 length: 14 residues. Looked up from germline, CDR1 is SGHDT and CDR2 is YYEEEE. Whole-study results and caveats: Healthy controls showed no age-related rise in CD8+ clonality, whereas rheumatoid arthritis patients did.

Data came from immunoSEQ multiplex PCR; TCRdb stores just in-frame clones and leaves some out. The table lists about 18,000 clones, over 70% of them singletons. For this clone: Its antigen is undetermined.

The J gene is TRBJ1-2, the V gene TRBV5-6; D is unclear. The TCR originated in an adult with rheumatoid arthritis. Source material: CD8+ T cells sorted from blood. CDR3 amino acids: CASSLTPSNYGYTF. For the CDR3, the DNA is TGTGCCAGCAGCTTGACACCTTCTAACTATGGCTACACCTTC.